The 23 T cell receptor beta chains given below trace back to one sample, sequenced in a study of radiotherapy plus CTLA-4 blockade in lung cancer listed by TCRdb under 2018. Receptor libraries were prepared by the immunoSEQ multiplex PCR assay. In its TCRdb copy, this immuneACCESS table keeps in-frame sequences only and misses some clones. Where compared with another copy, unresolved V genes explain less than half of these, and the others have no known cause. Across this sample there are 43,000 or so clones, with approximately 62% seen only once. The ten most abundant clones make up roughly 18% of the sample. Sequenced here: peripheral blood, sampled from a patient treated with radiotherapy plus ipilimumab. These receptors came from a human donor with non-small cell lung cancer who had a partial response to radiotherapy plus ipilimumab.

The chain combines TRBV2 with TRBJ2-3, with D perhaps TRBD2 (6 bases). CDR1 SNHLY and CDR2 FYNNEI come from the germline V gene. The CDR3 totals 14 residues. Trimming took off 9 bases at V and 0 bases at J, with 13 bases between the two ends. In nucleotides, the CDR3 is TGTGCCAGATTCGGGGACTCTAGCACAGATACGCAGTATTTT. It yields the protein CARFGDSSTDTQYF.

The chain recombines TRBV12-2 with TRBJ1-1. TRBV12-2 is a pseudogene segment. The CDR3 sequence is 15 residues long. CDR3 coding DNA: TGTGCAAGTCGCTGTCGATCCTTCGGGAACACTGAAGCTTTCTTT. Its protein product is CASRCRSFGNTEAFF.

The chain recombines TRBV7-2 with TRBJ1-2; a possible D gene is TRBD1 (5 bases). Trimming left V 2 bases short and J 8 bases short, with 9 bases between. In germline, CDR1 is SGHTA, CDR2 FQGNSA. The CDR3 runs 12 residues. CDR3 region: CASSLMGQGYTF. CDR3 sequence (DNA): TGTGCCAGCAGCTTAATGGGGCAAGGCTACACCTTC.

The rearrangement joins TRBV2 to TRBJ1-1, with D possibly matching TRBD1 (6 bases). The CDR3 covers 16 residues. Trimming stripped 3 bases from V and 10 bases from J, with 24 bases between. The germline gives CDR1 SNHLY, CDR2 FYNNEI. CDR3 residues: CASSEGAKGPRARAFF. In nucleotides, the CDR3 is TGTGCCAGCAGTGAGGGGGCTAAGGGGCCAAGAGCTAGAGCTTTCTTT.

In its sample, this clone was seen once. The chain links TRBV5-4 to TRBJ1-2; D may be TRBD1 (6 bases). The germline gives CDR1 SGHNT, CDR2 YYREEE (reference sequence). CDR3 length equals 17 residues. Trimming removed 0 bases at V and 3 bases at J, with 18 bases between. The CDR3 bases are TGTGCCAGCAGCTTGGCCGCGGGGGCCAGGGCTGACTATGGCTACACCTTC. It encodes CASSLAAGARADYGYTF.

The genes are TRBV9 and TRBJ2-1, with D possibly matching TRBD2 (5 bases). V shed 0 bases and J shed 5 bases, with 9 bases lying between them. Germline V gene sequence: CDR1 SGDLS, CDR2 YYNGEE. This CDR3 spans 14 amino acids. As DNA, the CDR3 is TGTGCCAGCAGCGTAGACGGACTGGACAATGAGCAGTTCTTC. This encodes CASSVDGLDNEQFF.

The chain links TRBV27 to TRBJ2-1; TRBD1 matches at 8 bases. The V gene's germline CDR1 is MNHEY and CDR2 SMNVEV (reference sequence). The CDR3 loop spans 16 amino acids. With 5 bases clipped from V and 4 bases from J, the junction kept 10 bases outside the gene matches. CDR3 bases: TGTGCCAGCAGTACCTCGACAGGGGAGTATTACAATGAGCAGTTCTTC. This encodes CASSTSTGEYYNEQFF.

This clone was seen more than once but under ten times. This sequence joins TRBV7-8 and TRBJ1-5; TRBD1 aligns across 8 bases. The germline V gene encodes CDR1 SGHVS and CDR2 FQNEAQ. The CDR3 consists of 14 residues. The V segment lost 2 bases and the J segment 8 bases; nucleotides outside the gene matches: 5. The CDR3 DNA reads TGTGCCAGCAGCTTACAGGGGGCGCGTGAGCCCCAGCATTTT. Translation gives CASSLQGAREPQHF.

The genes are TRBV4-2 and TRBJ2-7; D unclear. Germline CDR1 is LGHNA and CDR2 is YNFKEQ. This CDR3 comprises 15 residues. Trimming removed 0 bases at V and 3 bases at J, with 12 bases between. CDR3 protein: CASSQDRGSYYEQYF. Written as DNA, the CDR3 is TGTGCCAGCAGCCAAGATCGCGGCTCCTACTACGAGCAGTACTTC.

The chain carries TRBV19 and TRBJ1-2, with 8 bases aligning to TRBD1. Germline V gene data show CDR1 as LNHDA and CDR2 as SQIVND (reference sequence). The CDR3 sequence is 14 residues long. With 0 bases clipped from V and 8 bases from J, the junction kept 5 bases outside the gene matches. CDR3 nucleotides: TGTGCCAGTAGTATAGATACCAGGGGGCTGGGCTACACCTTC. Amino acids: CASSIDTRGLGYTF.

This clone was counted only a few times. The chain has TRBV18 and TRBJ2-3; a possible D gene is TRBD2 (5 bases). Trimming cost V 0 bases and J 6 bases, with 13 bases left between them. This CDR3 has 15 residues. Germline lookup yields CDR1 KGHSH and CDR2 LQKENI. CDR3: CASSPPTGSRDTQYF. Written as DNA, the CDR3 is TGTGCCAGCTCACCACCGACGGGGTCACGGGATACGCAGTATTTT. Full variable domain (missing parts from reference TRBV18 and TRBJ2-3): NAGVMQNPRHLVRRRGQEARLRCSPMKGHSHVYWYRQLPEEGLKFMVYLQKENIIDESGMPKERFSAEFPKEGPSILRIQQVVRGDSAAYFCASSPPTGSRDTQYFGPGTRLTVL.

This CDR3 is CASSPEGLAGETQYF. The CDR3 nucleotides read TGTGCCAGCTCACCGGAGGGACTAGCGGGGGAGACCCAGTACTTC. The rearrangement joins TRBV18 to TRBJ2-5; TRBD2 aligns across 13 bases. Germline V gene data show CDR1 as KGHSH and CDR2 as LQKENI. There are 15 residues in the CDR3. With 3 bases clipped from V and 5 bases from J, the junction kept 3 bases outside the gene matches.

This chain uses TRBV5-4 with TRBJ2-5, with TRBD2 as a possible D gene (5 bases). Matching the DNA end better, TRBJ2-7 makes the J call doubtful. The CDR3 sequence is 14 residues long. Germline V CDR1 and CDR2: SGHNT, YYREEE (reference sequence). The CDR3 nucleotides are TGTGCCAGCAGCTTGCCGGGGAGCTCCTACGAGCAGTACTTC. It is translated as CASSLPGSSYEQYF.

The chain carries TRBV9 and TRBJ1-2, with D possibly matching TRBD1 (6 bases). This CDR3 comprises 14 residues. The V end was cut by 3 bases, the J end by 5 bases, with 14 bases between. CDR1 and CDR2 (germline): SGDLS, YYNGEE. The CDR3 loop reads CASSARTALYGYTF. CDR3 bases: TGTGCCAGCAGCGCAAGGACAGCATTATATGGCTACACCTTC.

V is TRBV29-1 and J is TRBJ2-1; D perhaps matches TRBD2 (5 bases). The V and J ends lost 7 bases and 12 bases respectively, with 19 bases between them. Per the germline V gene, CDR1 is SQVTM and CDR2 is ANQGSEA. CDR3 size: 12 residues. In DNA form, the CDR3 reads TGCAGCGCTAACCGCGCAAAACGGGGGCAGTTCTTC. Its translation is CSANRAKRGQFF.

The table lists this clone with a count of one. This rearrangement joins TRBV5-1 to TRBJ2-5; no clear D. CDR3 size: 12 residues. Trimming shortened V by 4 bases and J by 2 bases, and 6 bases separated the two germline ends. CDR1 and CDR2 from the germline V gene are SGHRS and YFSETQ. CDR3 in amino acids: CASSQIQETQYF. The CDR3 nucleotides are TGCGCCAGCAGCCAAATTCAAGAGACCCAGTACTTC.

The chain couples TRBV30 to TRBJ1-1; D is unresolved. Germline CDR1 reads GTSNPN; CDR2 reads SVGIG (reference sequence). V gave up 3 bases and J gave up 0 bases, with 8 bases separating them. CDR3 size: 13 residues. The CDR3 loop reads CAWSWALNTEAFF. DNA of the CDR3: TGTGCCTGGAGCTGGGCCCTGAACACTGAAGCTTTCTTT.

The chain is built from TRBV5-1 and TRBJ1-6; D is uncertain. The CDR3 totals 16 residues. Trimming pared 3 bases from V and 0 bases from J, leaving 10 bases between. CDR1 and CDR2 from the germline V gene are SGHRS and YFSETQ. CDR3: CASSSDGSSYNSPLHF. CDR3 bases: TGCGCCAGCAGCTCGGACGGGAGCTCCTATAATTCACCCCTCCACTTT.

The rearrangement uses TRBV5-6 and TRBJ2-1; 9 nucleotides align to TRBD2. The CDR3 is 15 amino acids. Germline assignment: CDR1 SGHDT and CDR2 YYEEEE. V gave up 1 base and J gave up 12 bases; unmatched junction bases: 11. The CDR3 loop is CASSLLISREGVQFF. The CDR3, as DNA: TGTGCCAGCAGCTTGCTGATATCGCGGGAGGGGGTGCAGTTCTTC.

The chain recombines TRBV27 with TRBJ2-2; 8 bases are a match to TRBD1. Germline CDR1 reads MNHEY; CDR2 reads SMNVEV (reference sequence). V was pared by 0 bases and J by 1 base, with 4 bases of the junction left unmatched. There are 17 residues in the CDR3. CDR3 DNA: TGTGCCAGCAGTTTATCCAGGACAGGGTGGAACACCGGGGAGCTGTTTTTT. Its translation is CASSLSRTGWNTGELFF.

V gene TRBV5-1 combines with J gene TRBJ2-5; D unclear. CDR3 length: 13 residues. Germline values: CDR1 SGHRS, CDR2 YFSETQ. The V and J ends lost 0 bases and 5 bases respectively, with 8 bases between them. The CDR3: CASSLAPLETQYF. DNA for the CDR3: TGCGCCAGCAGCTTGGCCCCCTTGGAGACCCAGTACTTC.

The chain combines TRBV9 with TRBJ2-5; 7 nucleotides align to TRBD2. Germline CDR1 is SGDLS and CDR2 is YYNGEE. This CDR3 has 13 amino acids. The V and J ends lost 7 bases and 4 bases, in that order; junction bases with no gene match: 7. For the CDR3, the DNA is TGTGCCAGCTCGAGGGCGGGAGCAGAGACCCAGTACTTC. Translation: CASSRAGAETQYF.

This clone was observed a handful of times. The V gene is TRBV18, the J gene TRBJ1-4; 9 bases align to TRBD1. Germline lookup yields CDR1 KGHSH and CDR2 LQKENI. V shed 2 bases and J 10 bases; nucleotides not matched to a gene: 8. CDR3 size: 15 residues. This chain's CDR3 is CASSPATGGSGKLFF. CDR3 in DNA: TGTGCCAGCTCACCAGCGACAGGGGGATCGGGAAAACTGTTTTTT.